The rows below give T cell receptor beta chains drawn from one sample of a study of shared clonotypes between healthy human individuals. TCRdb's copy holds only in-frame clones and misses some; the assay was immunoSEQ multiplex PCR. This table holds over a million clones, approximately 98.5% found once. Sequencing used naive CD4+ T cells sorted from blood. All receptors come from a man aged 25-45 years in good health. The CDR3 runs from the conserved cysteine through the conserved F or W. The D gene is left open where the match is weak. Where a row states a size, it is once, few, many or the class of an expanded clone; other rows omit it.

j_call: TRBJ2-7; v_call: TRBV7-2; d_call: .; cdr3_length: 14; clone_size: .; cdr3_nt: TGTGCCAGCAGCTTAGGAATCCCCCTTACGGTGAAGTACTTC; cdr3_aa: CASSLGIPLTVKYF
j_call: TRBJ2-3; v_call: TRBV5-1; d_call: .; cdr3_length: 15; clone_size: .; cdr3_nt: TGCGCCAGCAGCTTGGATGCTCATGGCACAGATACGCAGTATTTT; cdr3_aa: CASSLDAHGTDTQYF
j_call: TRBJ1-2; v_call: TRBV28; d_call: .; cdr3_length: 15; clone_size: .; cdr3_nt: TGTGCCAGCAGTTTAGGACGAGGGGCCGAATATGGCTACACCTTC; cdr3_aa: CASSLGRGAEYGYTF
j_call: TRBJ1-3; v_call: TRBV4-1; d_call: .; cdr3_length: 16; clone_size: once; cdr3_nt: TGCGCCAGCAGCCGGCTGGATTCAGGCACGGGAAACACCATATATTTT; cdr3_aa: CASSRLDSGTGNTIYF
j_call: TRBJ1-4; v_call: TRBV18; d_call: .; cdr3_length: 15; clone_size: .; cdr3_nt: TGTGCCAGCTCACCCCAGGCCTTAGGTGTCGTCGAACTGTTTTTT; cdr3_aa: CASSPQALGVVELFF
j_call: TRBJ1-1; v_call: TRBV11-2; d_call: .; cdr3_length: 14; clone_size: .; cdr3_nt: TGTGCCAGCAGCTTAGACCCCGGGTACACTGAAGCTTTCTTT; cdr3_aa: CASSLDPGYTEAFF
j_call: TRBJ2-6; v_call: TRBV28; d_call: .; cdr3_length: 17; clone_size: .; cdr3_nt: TGTGCCAGCAGTTCCCAGGACTCCAAGTTTGGGGCCAACGTCCTGACTTTC; cdr3_aa: CASSSQDSKFGANVLTF
j_call: TRBJ2-1; v_call: TRBV27; d_call: TRBD2; cdr3_length: 14; clone_size: .; cdr3_nt: TGTGCCAGCAGTTTAAGGGAGCGGGGTAATGAGCAGTTCTTC; cdr3_aa: CASSLRERGNEQFF
j_call: TRBJ1-3; v_call: TRBV6-1; d_call: .; cdr3_length: 14; clone_size: .; cdr3_nt: TGTGCCAGCAGACTACCCAGAGCTGGAAACACCATATATTTT; cdr3_aa: CASRLPRAGNTIYF
j_call: TRBJ2-1; v_call: TRBV18; d_call: .; cdr3_length: 15; clone_size: .; cdr3_nt: TGTGCCAGCTCACCAATCTCTACCTCCTACAATGAGCAGTTCTTC; cdr3_aa: CASSPISTSYNEQFF
j_call: TRBJ2-5; v_call: TRBV5-1; d_call: TRBD1; cdr3_length: 17; clone_size: .; cdr3_nt: TGCGCCAGCAGCTTGGTGAAGGGGGCATGGGTGGTGGAGACCCAGTACTTC; cdr3_aa: CASSLVKGAWVVETQYF
j_call: TRBJ1-2; v_call: TRBV13; d_call: TRBD1; cdr3_length: 16; clone_size: .; cdr3_nt: TGTGCCAGCAGCTTTAAACCGGGACAGGGCTCATCTGGCTACACCTTC; cdr3_aa: CASSFKPGQGSSGYTF
j_call: TRBJ2-7; v_call: TRBV18; d_call: .; cdr3_length: 15; clone_size: .; cdr3_nt: TGTGCCAGCTCACCAAGGGCGGGGCTGACCTACGAGCAGTACTTC; cdr3_aa: CASSPRAGLTYEQYF
j_call: TRBJ2-5; v_call: TRBV27; d_call: .; cdr3_length: 13; clone_size: .; cdr3_nt: TGTGCCAGCAGTTTGGCCATGATAGAGACCCAGTACTTC; cdr3_aa: CASSLAMIETQYF
j_call: TRBJ2-7; v_call: TRBV18; d_call: TRBD1; cdr3_length: 16; clone_size: .; cdr3_nt: TGTGCCAGCTCACCAACCTTGGGACAGGGTGTCAACGAGCAGTACTTC; cdr3_aa: CASSPTLGQGVNEQYF
j_call: TRBJ2-7; v_call: TRBV5-4; d_call: TRBD2; cdr3_length: 16; clone_size: .; cdr3_nt: TGTGCCAGCAGTTATATAGCGGGTCTTCTCTCCTACGAGCAGTACTTC; cdr3_aa: CASSYIAGLLSYEQYF
j_call: TRBJ2-7; v_call: TRBV5-1; d_call: .; cdr3_length: 14; clone_size: once; cdr3_nt: TGCGCCAGCAGCGAGGGAGTAGATGCCTACGAGCAGTACTTC; cdr3_aa: CASSEGVDAYEQYF
j_call: TRBJ2-2; v_call: TRBV5-1; d_call: TRBD2; cdr3_length: 18; clone_size: .; cdr3_nt: TGCGCCAGCAGCGCAACGTCCAAAGCGGGAGGTTCACCCGGGGAGCTGTTTTTT; cdr3_aa: CASSATSKAGGSPGELFF
j_call: TRBJ2-1; v_call: TRBV18; d_call: TRBD1; cdr3_length: 13; clone_size: .; cdr3_nt: TGTGCCAGCTCACCAGACAGGGTCTTTGAGCAGTTCTTC; cdr3_aa: CASSPDRVFEQFF
j_call: TRBJ2-1; v_call: TRBV6-5; d_call: .; cdr3_length: 15; clone_size: .; cdr3_nt: TGTGCCAGCAGTTACCCACCGAGCTCCTACAATGAGCAGTTCTTC; cdr3_aa: CASSYPPSSYNEQFF
j_call: TRBJ1-1; v_call: TRBV6-5; d_call: .; cdr3_length: 16; clone_size: .; cdr3_nt: TGTGCCAGCAGTTTTTCAAGCGGGGGGCGTCTGACTGAAGCTTTCTTT; cdr3_aa: CASSFSSGGRLTEAFF
j_call: TRBJ2-7; v_call: TRBV29-1; d_call: .; cdr3_length: 11; clone_size: .; cdr3_nt: TGCAGCGCCGAACACAGCTACGAGCAGTACTTC; cdr3_aa: CSAEHSYEQYF
j_call: TRBJ2-1; v_call: TRBV5-1; d_call: .; cdr3_length: 15; clone_size: .; cdr3_nt: TGCGCCAGCAGCTCTAGGCGGGATTCCTACAATGAGCAGTTCTTC; cdr3_aa: CASSSRRDSYNEQFF
j_call: TRBJ2-1; v_call: TRBV7-9; d_call: TRBD2; cdr3_length: 14; clone_size: .; cdr3_nt: TGTGCCAGCAGCACCCTCAGCGGGAGTGCTCTGCAGTTCTTC; cdr3_aa: CASSTLSGSALQFF
j_call: TRBJ1-1; v_call: TRBV5-1; d_call: .; cdr3_length: 13; clone_size: .; cdr3_nt: TGCGCCAGCAGCTTTGACACGAACACTGAAGCTTTCTTT; cdr3_aa: CASSFDTNTEAFF
j_call: TRBJ2-1; v_call: TRBV5-4; d_call: .; cdr3_length: 14; clone_size: .; cdr3_nt: TGTGCCAGCAGCCCGGGAAGGGGCAGGGATGAGCAGTTCTTC; cdr3_aa: CASSPGRGRDEQFF
j_call: TRBJ2-3; v_call: TRBV4-1; d_call: TRBD1; cdr3_length: 16; clone_size: .; cdr3_nt: TGCGCCAGCAGCCAACCGCGACAGGGGATTTTAGATACGCAGTATTTT; cdr3_aa: CASSQPRQGILDTQYF
j_call: TRBJ1-1; v_call: TRBV5-4; d_call: .; cdr3_length: 13; clone_size: .; cdr3_nt: TGTGCCAGCAGCCGGACCGAGAACACTGAAGCTTTCTTT; cdr3_aa: CASSRTENTEAFF
j_call: TRBJ1-5; v_call: TRBV7-8; d_call: .; cdr3_length: 16; clone_size: .; cdr3_nt: TGTGCCAGCAGCTTATACGGCGGGGCCGAGAATCAGCCCCAGCATTTT; cdr3_aa: CASSLYGGAENQPQHF
j_call: TRBJ2-1; v_call: TRBV9; d_call: TRBD1; cdr3_length: 14; clone_size: .; cdr3_nt: TGTGCCAGCAGCGTAAGGCAGGGGGCAAGGGAGCAGTTCTTC; cdr3_aa: CASSVRQGAREQFF
j_call: TRBJ2-3; v_call: TRBV10-1; d_call: TRBD2; cdr3_length: 17; clone_size: .; cdr3_nt: TGCGCCAGCAGTGACCGCGGACTAGCGGGAGTTAGAGATACGCAGTATTTT; cdr3_aa: CASSDRGLAGVRDTQYF
j_call: TRBJ2-7; v_call: TRBV2; d_call: .; cdr3_length: 12; clone_size: .; cdr3_nt: TGTGCCAGCACCCCCTTGTCCTACGAGCAGTACTTC; cdr3_aa: CASTPLSYEQYF
j_call: TRBJ1-1; v_call: TRBV9; d_call: TRBD1; cdr3_length: 14; clone_size: .; cdr3_nt: TGTGCCAGCAGCTTCGGGACAGAAGTCTCCCAAGCTTTCTTT; cdr3_aa: CASSFGTEVSQAFF
j_call: TRBJ2-1; v_call: TRBV5-1; d_call: .; cdr3_length: 12; clone_size: once; cdr3_nt: TGCGCCAGCAGCTTGTTCGACGGTGAGCAGTTCTTC; cdr3_aa: CASSLFDGEQFF
j_call: TRBJ2-5; v_call: TRBV28; d_call: .; cdr3_length: 15; clone_size: .; cdr3_nt: TGTGCCAGCAGTTCCCTGAGGTGGACCTCAGGGACCCAGTACTTC; cdr3_aa: CASSSLRWTSGTQYF
j_call: TRBJ2-1; v_call: TRBV7-9; d_call: .; cdr3_length: 16; clone_size: .; cdr3_nt: TGTGCCAGCAGCTTAGGTCCGGTCCCAGGCTACAATGAGCAGTTCTTC; cdr3_aa: CASSLGPVPGYNEQFF
j_call: TRBJ2-7; v_call: TRBV7-9; d_call: .; cdr3_length: 14; clone_size: .; cdr3_nt: TGTGCCAGCAGCTTTTCAGGGGAGTCCCACGAGCAGTACTTC; cdr3_aa: CASSFSGESHEQYF
j_call: TRBJ1-1; v_call: TRBV21-1; d_call: .; cdr3_length: 14; clone_size: .; cdr3_nt: TGTGCCAGCAGCAAAGGAGGGAGTCACACTGAAGCTTTCTTT; cdr3_aa: CASSKGGSHTEAFF
j_call: TRBJ1-3; v_call: TRBV28; d_call: .; cdr3_length: 13; clone_size: .; cdr3_nt: TGTGCCAGCAGTTTCAGGGCTGGAAACACCATATATTTT; cdr3_aa: CASSFRAGNTIYF
j_call: TRBJ2-2; v_call: TRBV18; d_call: TRBD2; cdr3_length: 16; clone_size: few; cdr3_nt: TGTGCCAGCTCACCACCTTCCCAGCGGGGCACCGGGGAGCTGTTTTTT; cdr3_aa: CASSPPSQRGTGELFF
j_call: TRBJ2-3; v_call: TRBV5-1; d_call: .; cdr3_length: 15; clone_size: .; cdr3_nt: TGCGCCAGCAGCTTGACAGGACATAGCACAGATACGCAGTATTTT; cdr3_aa: CASSLTGHSTDTQYF
j_call: TRBJ1-1; v_call: TRBV7-9; d_call: .; cdr3_length: 13; clone_size: .; cdr3_nt: TGTGCCAGCAGAGGACTGTTAATCTCTGAAGCTTTCTTT; cdr3_aa: CASRGLLISEAFF
j_call: TRBJ1-2; v_call: TRBV28; d_call: .; cdr3_length: 12; clone_size: .; cdr3_nt: TGTGCCAGCAGTTTTTCAGGGTACGGCTACACCTTC; cdr3_aa: CASSFSGYGYTF
j_call: TRBJ1-5; v_call: TRBV4-3; d_call: .; cdr3_length: 16; clone_size: .; cdr3_nt: TGCGCCAGCAGCCAAGAGGCAGGGGCCAGCAATCAGCCCCAGCATTTT; cdr3_aa: CASSQEAGASNQPQHF